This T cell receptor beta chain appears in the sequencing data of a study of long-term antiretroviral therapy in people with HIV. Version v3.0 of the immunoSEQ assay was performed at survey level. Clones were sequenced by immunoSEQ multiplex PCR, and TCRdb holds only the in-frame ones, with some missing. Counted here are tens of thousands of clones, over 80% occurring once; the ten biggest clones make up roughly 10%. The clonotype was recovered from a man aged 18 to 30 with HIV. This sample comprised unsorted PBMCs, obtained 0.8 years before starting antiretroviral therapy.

The CDR3 loop reads CASSRTGTNTDTQYF. The CDR3, as DNA: TGTGCCAGCAGCCGTACCGGGACAAACACAGATACGCAGTATTTT. The genes are TRBV7-9 and TRBJ2-3; a possible D gene is TRBD1 (6 bases). The V end was cut by 5 bases, the J end by 2 bases, with 14 bases between. Germline V gene sequence: CDR1 SEHNR, CDR2 FQNEAQ (reference sequence). This CDR3 region has 15 residues.